This T cell receptor beta chain comes out of a study of T cells in Graves' hyperthyroidism and ophthalmopathy. Broader study findings: In the blood, most expanded thyroid clonotypes above 0.001 appeared as well.

This clonotype appeared many times. Its specificity is not known. Researchers took RNA transcripts and amplified the TCR beta CDR3 regions from them. A first-round RT-PCR of the TCR CDR3 used the HTBI primer set. TCRdb analysed the multiplex PCR reads with MiXCR anew, one entry per CDR3 protein. This table has under 200,000 distinct CDR3 sequences, about 9.4% appearing once. CDR1 is LGHNA and CDR2 is YNFKEQ in the germline V gene. Trimming removed 1 base from V and 2 bases from J, with 3 bases in between. This CDR3 is 12 amino acids long. This chain joins TRBV4-2 and TRBJ2-7; D not certain. The sample taken for sequencing was blood. This receptor was identified in a young woman with Graves' hyperthyroidism that later progressed to Graves' ophthalmopathy. Written as DNA, the CDR3 is TGTGCCAGCAGCCAAGGGGCCTACGAGCAGTACTTC. Residues: CASSQGAYEQYF.